This TCR beta chain was identified in a study of PD-L1 blockade in urothelial cancer. As for the study in general: Blood was analyzed 3 weeks (second dose) and 6 weeks after treatment start. Overall study results and limits: Prediction of better survival came from below-median pretreatment blood TCR clonality.

Trimming cost V 11 bases and J 1 base, with 10 bases left between them. The CDR3 runs 12 residues. Germline assignment: CDR1 SNHLY and CDR2 FYNNEI. Indicated time point: pretreatment peripheral blood. A remark on this clone: Its antigen is unidentified.

The protocol was immunoSEQ multiplex PCR, while the TCRdb copy is restricted to in-frame clones and leaves out a portion. The table records around 71,000 clones, roughly 80% of them present only once. The TCR comes from a man between 40 and 49 years old with urothelial cancer. This sequence joins TRBV2 and TRBJ2-3; tentatively, D is TRBD2 (6 bases). The specimen was PBMCs, collected around atezolizumab (anti-PD-L1) treatment. The CDR3 is CAGGVGTDTQYF. The CDR3 nucleotides read TGTGCCGGCGGGGTGGGCACAGATACGCAGTATTTT.